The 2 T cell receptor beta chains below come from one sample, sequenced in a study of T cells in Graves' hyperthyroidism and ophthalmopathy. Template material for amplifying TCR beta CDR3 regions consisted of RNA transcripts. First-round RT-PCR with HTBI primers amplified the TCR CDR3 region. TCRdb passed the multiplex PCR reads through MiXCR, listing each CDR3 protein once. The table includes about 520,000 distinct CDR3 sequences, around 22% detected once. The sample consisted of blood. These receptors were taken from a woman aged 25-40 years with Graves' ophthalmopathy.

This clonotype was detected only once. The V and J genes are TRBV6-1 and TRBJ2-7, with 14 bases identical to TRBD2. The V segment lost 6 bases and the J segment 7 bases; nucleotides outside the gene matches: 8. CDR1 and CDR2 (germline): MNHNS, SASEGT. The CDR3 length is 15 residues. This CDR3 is CASSSTSGGAGEQYF. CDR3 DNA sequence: TGTGCCAGCAGCTCGACTAGCGGGGGGGCTGGAGAGCAGTACTTC.

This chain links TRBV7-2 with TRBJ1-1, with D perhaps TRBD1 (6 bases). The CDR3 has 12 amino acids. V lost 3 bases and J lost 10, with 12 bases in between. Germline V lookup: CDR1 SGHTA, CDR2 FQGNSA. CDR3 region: CASSFQGGGAFF. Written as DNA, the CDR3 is TGTGCCAGCAGCTTCCAGGGAGGGGGAGCTTTCTTT.